Below, 10 T cell receptor beta chains from the same sample are listed, as sequenced in a study of post-analysis software for immune sequencing data. General observations from the study: Controls had lower frequencies than patients of about 5 TRBV segments, which included TRBV5-6, TRBV5-1 and TRBV20-1.

Their target antigens are unknown. Incorporated into the TCR beta cDNA libraries were unique molecular identifiers, which served to reduce PCR and sequencing biases. One entry per CDR3 protein results from TCRdb running MiXCR on the PCR reads. The data contain hundreds of thousands of distinct CDR3 sequences, approximately 53% of them singletons. Sequencing input: blood. The receptors stem from a girl aged 5-17 years with multiple sclerosis.

This chain connects TRBV6-6 to TRBJ2-5; D may be TRBD1 (6 bases). Germline V lookup: CDR1 MNHNY, CDR2 SVGAGI (reference sequence). V was clipped by 4 bases and J by 2 bases, with 11 bases between them. This CDR3 region has 14 residues. The CDR3 is CASSSGTYQETQYF. The CDR3 DNA reads TGTGCCAGCAGTTCGGGGACATATCAAGAGACCCAGTACTTC.

The rearrangement uses TRBV29-1 and TRBJ2-7, with no clear D. TRBJ2-5 matches the DNA end more closely, so the J call is doubtful. The CDR3 loop spans 15 amino acids. Germline CDR1 SQVTM, CDR2 ANQGSEA. CDR3 in amino acids: CSVEDPGRARETQYF. The CDR3 coding sequence is TGCAGCGTTGAAGACCCGGGCCGAGCACGGGAGACCCAGTACTTC.

The rearrangement links TRBV12-3 or TRBV12-4 to TRBJ2-7; the D call may be TRBD1 or TRBD2 (5 bases each). V shed 1 base and J shed 1 base, with 17 bases lying between them. The CDR3 has 17 residues. The CDR3 DNA follows: TGTGCCAGCAGTTTAGGGCTCGGGACCCGCGGTTCCTACGAGCAGTACTTC. Translation: CASSLGLGTRGSYEQYF.

V and J are TRBV3-1 and TRBJ2-5; the match to TRBD2 covers 9 bases. TRBJ2-7 matches the DNA end more closely, so the J call is doubtful. From germline, CDR1 is LGHDT and CDR2 YNNKEL (reference sequence). This CDR3 comprises 15 residues. CDR3 protein: CASSPPPGLAHEQYF. CDR3 coding DNA: TGTGCCAGCAGCCCTCCCCCGGGACTAGCTCACGAGCAGTACTTC.

The V and J genes are TRBV15 and TRBJ2-1; D gene ambiguous. The V end was cut by 3 bases, the J end by 4 bases, with 7 bases between. Germline CDR1 is LNHNV and CDR2 is YYDKDF (reference sequence). The CDR3 extends over 13 amino acids. CDR3 residues: CATSSGTYNEQFF. The CDR3 DNA reads TGTGCCACCAGCAGCGGCACATACAATGAGCAGTTCTTC.

CDR3 sequence reads: CATSSLRDINYGYTF. The CDR3 DNA is TGTGCCACCAGCAGTCTCCGGGACATCAACTATGGCTACACCTTC. V and J are TRBV15 and TRBJ1-2, with D possibly matching TRBD1 (6 bases). This CDR3 is built from 15 residues. V was pared by 3 bases and J by 2 bases, with 13 bases between. Germline V gene lookup returns CDR1 LNHNV and CDR2 YYDKDF (reference sequence).

This clonotype was found a few times. The V call is TRBV7-8, the J call TRBJ2-1, with 9 bases matching TRBD2. The length of the CDR3 is 16 residues. V dropped 4 bases and J dropped 6; count of bases not matched to a gene: 10. Germline CDR1 and CDR2: SGHVS and FQNEAQ. CDR3 nucleotide sequence: TGTGCCAGCAGCTACATCGTAGCGGGAGAACGCAATGAGCAGTTCTTC. Amino acids: CASSYIVAGERNEQFF.

The table lists this clonotype with a few counts. This chain links TRBV27 with TRBJ2-3; D ambiguous. This CDR3 spans 14 amino acids. V lost 2 bases, J lost 2 bases, and 8 bases lay in between. Looked up from germline, CDR1 is MNHEY and CDR2 is SMNVEV (reference sequence). CDR3 nucleotides: TGTGCCAGCAGTTTAGAAGATAACACAGATACGCAGTATTTT. Translating it yields CASSLEDNTDTQYF.

A note on this clonotype: Because it lacks the conserved phenylalanine or tryptophan at the end, this CDR3 is likely a read error. The chain carries TRBV11-2 and TRBJ1-2; the D is unclear. Germline lookup yields CDR1 SGHAT and CDR2 FQNNGV. V was cut by 1 base and J by 0 bases, with 12 bases left in between. The CDR3 has 16 residues. The CDR3 DNA reads as TGTGCCAGCAGCTTAGCCGGCGGAGCCGCTAACTATGGCTACACCGTC. Translation: CASSLAGGAANYGYTV.

The genes are TRBV7-9 and TRBJ2-1, with D perhaps matching TRBD2 (5 bases). V lost 1 base to trimming and J lost 10 bases, with 14 bases between them. Per germline, CDR1 SEHNR and CDR2 FQNEAQ (reference sequence). This CDR3 spans 14 amino acids. CDR3 protein: CASSLGTLGEEQFF. The CDR3 DNA reads as TGTGCCAGCAGCTTAGGGACGCTTGGGGAGGAGCAGTTCTTC. Drawing the rest from reference TRBV7-9 and TRBJ2-1, the complete variable domain is DTGVSQNPRHKITKRGQNVTFRCDPISEHNRLYWYRQTLGQGPEFLTYFQNEAQLEKSRLLSDRFSAERPKGSFSTLEIQRTEQGDSAMYLCASSLGTLGEEQFFGPGTRLTVL.